This is a list of T cell receptor beta chains from one sample in a study of identical twins. TCRdb reprocessed the 5' RACE reads via MiXCR and lists one record per CDR3 protein. The repertoire holds about 660,000 distinct CDR3 sequences, with less than 10% as singletons. The sample was also linked to a second study, of yellow fever vaccine responses in identical twins.

The specimen was PBMCs. The receptor set was obtained from a woman under 30 in good health. Each CDR3 is given with its conserved first and last residue.

TRBJ1-1 TRBV7-6 CASSASDTEAFF
TRBJ2-2 TRBV5-4 CASSLGAGAGELFF
TRBJ2-3 TRBV15 CATSSGGTGESIDTQYF
TRBJ1-4 TRBV28 CACRGEKLFF
TRBJ2-4 TRBV2 CASSERLVGNIQYF
TRBJ2-7 TRBV7-9 CASTPGQGFYEQYF
TRBJ2-7 TRBV20-1 CSAREGSGSYEQYF
TRBJ2-1 TRBV7-2 CASRFGSGSNEQFF
TRBJ2-1 TRBV9 CASSVGGGANEQFF
TRBJ2-3 TRBV5-6 CASSFQGYTDTQYF
TRBJ2-5 TRBV12-3/TRBV12-4 CASSLAGGWETQYF
TRBJ2-5 TRBV5-4 CASSLAGLAGQETQYF
TRBJ2-5 TRBV20-1 CSAWLLETQYF
TRBJ1-5 TRBV20-1 CSARDTGVFRNQPQHF
TRBJ2-3 TRBV29-1 CSVAGGEFGTDTQYF
TRBJ2-3 TRBV30 CAWRRVSEDTQYF
TRBJ2-4 TRBV6-6 CASSYLGEYIQYF
TRBJ2-1 TRBV7-2 CASSLAKTGVSGNEQFF
TRBJ2-1 TRBV24-1 CATSGTDSYNEQFF
TRBJ2-2 TRBV7-2 CASSGDGGRNTGELFF
TRBJ2-3 TRBV12-3/TRBV12-4 CASTQAGGSTDTQYF
TRBJ2-5 TRBV28 CASRPTSGDRQETQYF
TRBJ1-2 TRBV10-3 CAISVDRVSGYTF
TRBJ2-1 TRBV11-1 CASSPIKALAGGIISYNEQFF
TRBJ1-1 TRBV3-1 CASSQEDLRGGTEAFF
TRBJ2-7 TRBV5-6 CASSFGLAAVYEQYF
TRBJ2-3 TRBV5-1 CASSLKGGTDTQYF
TRBJ1-4 TRBV12-3/TRBV12-4 CASSPHGGAREKLFF
TRBJ2-5 TRBV7-8 CASSSQGWGLAVTQYF
TRBJ2-7 TRBV29-1 CSDEVGPSGRAGEQYF
TRBJ2-5 TRBV20-1 CSASSASGRQETQYF
TRBJ1-6 TRBV10-3 CAISEGGPNSPLHF
TRBJ2-3 TRBV4-2 CASSQSSGGGDTQYF
TRBJ2-7 TRBV28 CASSSPRGAIYEQYF
TRBJ2-1 TRBV10-3 CAIRDNRASWNEQFF
TRBJ2-2 TRBV10-3 CAISRDGRSGELFF
TRBJ2-1 TRBV6-1 CASSRDRYSYNEQFF
TRBJ1-6 TRBV10-2 CASEEQTYNSPLHF
TRBJ2-7 TRBV3-1 CASSQDPSGLYEQYF
TRBJ2-2 TRBV12-3/TRBV12-4 CASSISDQGYTGELFF
TRBJ2-5 TRBV6-2/TRBV6-3 CASSLRLAEYQETQYF
TRBJ2-7 TRBV5-6 CASSSLPYEQYF
TRBJ1-5 TRBV6-1 CASSVAGTGYSNQPQHF
TRBJ1-2 TRBV7-8 CASSLAGRGRSGGYTF
TRBJ1-5 TRBV6-1 CATRMTPSQPQHF
TRBJ2-3 TRBV5-1 CASSLEAMITDTQYF
TRBJ2-3 TRBV6-1 CASSRLAGGSADTQYF
TRBJ2-1 TRBV5-1 CASQPGLAARSSYNEQFF
TRBJ1-6 TRBV6-2/TRBV6-3 CASSWINSPLHF
TRBJ2-3 TRBV6-1 CASRDWTSGGQGPQYF
TRBJ2-7 TRBV10-3 CAISVGTVDYEQYF
TRBJ1-5 TRBV2 CASRATEEGYQPQHF
TRBJ2-1 TRBV27 CASRVSGGSYNEQFF